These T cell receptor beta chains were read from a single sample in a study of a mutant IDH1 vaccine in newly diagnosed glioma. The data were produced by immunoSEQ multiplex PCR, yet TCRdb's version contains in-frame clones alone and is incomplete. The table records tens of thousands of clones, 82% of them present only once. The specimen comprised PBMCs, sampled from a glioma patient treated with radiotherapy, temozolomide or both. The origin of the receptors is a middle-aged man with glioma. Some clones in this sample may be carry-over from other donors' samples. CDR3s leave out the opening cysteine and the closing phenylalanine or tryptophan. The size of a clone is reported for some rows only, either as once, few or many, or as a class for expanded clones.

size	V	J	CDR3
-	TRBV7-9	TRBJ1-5	ASSQTGGFGQPQH
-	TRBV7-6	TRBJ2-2	ASSFGTTKTGELF
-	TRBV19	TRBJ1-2	ASRTGDRLFYGYT
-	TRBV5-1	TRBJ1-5	ASSLQGVRNQPQH
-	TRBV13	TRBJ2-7	ASSYSGPNQY
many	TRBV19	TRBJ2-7	ASRGTGGYEQY
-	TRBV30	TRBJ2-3	AWSVSAGGRDTQY
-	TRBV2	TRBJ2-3	ASSRYGQGADTQY
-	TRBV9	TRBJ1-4	ASSGGQGTWTNEKLF
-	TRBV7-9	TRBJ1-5	ASSWGQGVIGNQPQH
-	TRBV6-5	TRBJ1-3	ASSRDWSSGNTIY
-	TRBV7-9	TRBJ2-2	ASSPTRTELGELF
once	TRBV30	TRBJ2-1	AWSADRVRGEQF
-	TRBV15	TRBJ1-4	ATSRKSLGVGEKLF
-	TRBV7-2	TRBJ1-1	ASSLGFSEAF
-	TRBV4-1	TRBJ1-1	ASSQKNWGTEAF
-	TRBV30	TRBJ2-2	AWIHRSNTGELF
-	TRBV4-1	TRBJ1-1	ASSHQGRGAEAF
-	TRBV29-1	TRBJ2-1	SVEDRQGFHNEQF
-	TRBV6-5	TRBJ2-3	ASSYSGQGADTQY
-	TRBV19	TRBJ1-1	ASKTGGSLNTEAF
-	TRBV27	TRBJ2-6	ASSLFGANVLT
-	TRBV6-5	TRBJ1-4	ASSGRINEKLF
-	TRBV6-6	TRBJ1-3	ASIATGKLSGNTIY
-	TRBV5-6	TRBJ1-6	ASSSIDRANSPLH
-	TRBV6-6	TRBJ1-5	ATTGGAGNQPQH
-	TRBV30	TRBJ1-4	AWSSQGLDNEKLF
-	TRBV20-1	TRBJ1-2	SAADTRGYT
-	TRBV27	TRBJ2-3	ASSLGTRPDTQY
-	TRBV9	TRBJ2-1	ASSVVSGNNEQF
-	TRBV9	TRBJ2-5	ASSVVDRGLGETQY
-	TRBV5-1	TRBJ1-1	ASSMTGTGGANAEAF
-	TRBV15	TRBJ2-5	ATSRETAGEETQY